Following are 6 T cell receptor beta chains from one sample sequenced in a study of blood T cell repertoires in COVID-19. Repertoires were generated with immunoSEQ multiplex PCR, while TCRdb's copy carries only in-frame clones and drops some. The sample yields about 140,000 clones, 70% to 90% seen once. The material sequenced was peripheral blood. These receptor sequences come from a woman older than 75 with acute or convalescent COVID-19.

The CDR3 reads CASSESYGLKVGYTF. In DNA, the CDR3 is TGTGCCAGCAGTGAATCCTACGGACTCAAGGTTGGCTACACCTTC. The genes are TRBV25-1 and TRBJ1-2; no firm D call. The V gene lost 1 base and the J gene lost 7 bases, with 16 bases spanning the gap. The germline gives CDR1 MGHDK, CDR2 SYGVNS. The CDR3 covers 15 residues.

This clone showed up just once. The chain links TRBV7-8 to TRBJ2-3, with 7 positions matching TRBD2. Germline CDR1 is SGHVS and CDR2 is FQNEAQ. The trim removed 5 bases at V and 1 base at J, leaving 9 bases unmatched. The CDR3 is 16 amino acids. For the CDR3, the DNA is TGTGCCAGCAGCGTCGCGGGAGCCCACCGCACAGATACGCAGTATTTT. Protein product: CASSVAGAHRTDTQYF.

The gene calls are TRBV5-1 and TRBJ2-7; no clear D gene. Trimming removed 0 bases from V and 4 bases from J, with 11 bases in between. The CDR3 has 14 amino acids. Germline CDR1 reads SGHRS; CDR2 reads YFSETQ. The DNA for the CDR3 is TGCGCCAGCAGCTTGGTAGCCGGCGAATACGAGCAGTACTTC. Translation gives CASSLVAGEYEQYF.

This sequence joins TRBV12-3 or TRBV12-4 and TRBJ1-2, with TRBD1 as a possible D gene (6 bases). This CDR3 contains 13 residues. V lost 0 bases, J lost 8 bases, and 10 bases lay in between. DNA for the CDR3: TGTGCCAGCAGTTTAGCCACAGGGACCGGCTACACCTTC. Its protein product is CASSLATGTGYTF.

This clone came up once. The chain joins TRBV19 to TRBJ1-5; 9 bases match TRBD1. Losses at the gene ends were 5 bases for V and 6 bases for J; bases not matched to a gene: 5. Germline assignment: CDR1 LNHDA and CDR2 SQIVND (reference sequence). This CDR3 comprises 14 residues. The CDR3 sequence is CASSVGQGTQPQHF. CDR3 coding DNA: TGTGCCAGTAGTGTCGGACAGGGGACTCAGCCCCAGCATTTT.

The V call is TRBV6-2 or TRBV6-3, the J call TRBJ1-4; TRBD1 agrees at 9 bases. CDR1 and CDR2 (germline): MNHEY, SVGEGT. The CDR3 loop spans 14 amino acids. V trimming: 6 bases; J trimming: 8 bases; junction bases outside the gene matches: 7. The CDR3 nucleotides are TGTGCCAGCAGCCCCCGGACAGGGGAGGAAAAACTGTTTTTT. It yields the protein CASSPRTGEEKLFF.